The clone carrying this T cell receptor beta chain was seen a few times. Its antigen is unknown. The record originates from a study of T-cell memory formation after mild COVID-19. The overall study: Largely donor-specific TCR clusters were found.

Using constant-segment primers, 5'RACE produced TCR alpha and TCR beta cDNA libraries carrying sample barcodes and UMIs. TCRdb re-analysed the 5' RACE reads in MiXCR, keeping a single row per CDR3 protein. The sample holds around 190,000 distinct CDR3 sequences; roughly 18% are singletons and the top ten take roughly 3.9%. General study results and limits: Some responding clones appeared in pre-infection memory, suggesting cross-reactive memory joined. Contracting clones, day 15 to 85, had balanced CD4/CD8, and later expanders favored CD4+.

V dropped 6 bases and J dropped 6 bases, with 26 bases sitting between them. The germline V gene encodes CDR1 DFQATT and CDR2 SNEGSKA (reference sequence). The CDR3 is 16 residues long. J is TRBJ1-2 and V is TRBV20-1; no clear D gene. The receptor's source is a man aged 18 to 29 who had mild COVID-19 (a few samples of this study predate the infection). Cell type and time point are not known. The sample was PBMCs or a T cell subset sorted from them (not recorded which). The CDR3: CSAQSPPQDLSDGYTF. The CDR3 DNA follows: TGCAGTGCCCAGAGCCCCCCGCAGGACCTCTCGGATGGCTACACCTTC.